This passage covers 9 T cell receptor beta chains from one sample sequenced in a study of T cell responses to AZD1222 COVID-19 vaccine. The method was immunoSEQ multiplex PCR; TCRdb's version includes in-frame clones alone and lacks a portion of them. The table has about 66,000 clones, roughly 84% seen once. Sequenced here: peripheral blood, sampled on day 0 of AZD1222 vaccination. These receptors came from an adult in good health.

The rearrangement links TRBV18 to TRBJ2-7; 9 bases fit TRBD2. Trimming at V came to 3 bases and at J to 4 bases, leaving 7 bases not matched to a gene. Looked up from germline, CDR1 is KGHSH and CDR2 is LQKENI. This CDR3 has 15 amino acids. The chain's CDR3 is CASSPGRGGIYEQYF. In DNA, the CDR3 is TGTGCCAGCTCACCCGGGCGGGGGGGCATTTACGAGCAGTACTTC.

This chain uses TRBV20-1 with TRBJ1-1; 9 bases are a match to TRBD1. CDR3 length equals 13 residues. The germline CDR1 and CDR2 sequences are DFQATT and SNEGSKA (reference sequence). The V and J ends lost 3 bases and 3 bases, in that order; junction bases with no gene match: 2. CDR3: CSASWDRDTEAFF. DNA for the CDR3: TGCAGTGCTAGTTGGGACAGGGACACTGAAGCTTTCTTT.

This sequence joins TRBV11-3 and TRBJ1-1; D remains ambiguous. Germline CDR1 is SGHNT and CDR2 is YENEEA. The CDR3 has 12 amino acids. Deletions cut 3 bases from V and 3 bases from J, with 5 bases between. This CDR3 reads CASSFDHTEAFF. The CDR3 bases are TGTGCCAGCAGCTTTGATCACACTGAAGCTTTCTTT. Combining the CDR3 with reference TRBV11-3 and TRBJ1-1 gives the whole variable domain EAGVVQSPRYKIIEKKQPVAFWCNPISGHNTLYWYLQNLGQGPELLIRYENEEAVDDSQLPKDRFSAERLKGVDSTLKIQPAELGDSAVYLCASSFDHTEAFFGQGTRLTVV.

The CDR3 DNA sequence: TGTGCAAGTGGGGGGGCCTCCTACAATGAGCAGTTCTTC. Protein: CASGGASYNEQFF. The chain joins TRBV12-3 or TRBV12-4 to TRBJ2-1; maybe TRBD2 (7 bases). The CDR3 has 13 residues.

The chain employs TRBV3-1 (or the pseudogene TRBV3-2) and TRBJ2-5; tentative D call: TRBD2 (5 bases). Germline-derived CDR1 and CDR2 are LGHDT and YNNKEL (reference sequence). The CDR3 is made up of 15 amino acids. Trimming pared 0 bases from V and 3 bases from J, leaving 11 bases between. The DNA for the CDR3 is TGTGCCAGCAGCCAAGATATATTCGGGGAAGAGACCCAGTACTTC. This gives the protein CASSQDIFGEETQYF.

This chain uses TRBV6-2 or TRBV6-3 with TRBJ1-2; 9 bases agree with TRBD1. Germline V gene lookup returns CDR1 MNHEY and CDR2 SVGEGT. The CDR3 consists of 14 residues. V was clipped by 6 bases and J by 6 bases; unmatched bases: 8. This CDR3 reads CASSPYRTGDGYTF. CDR3 nucleotides: TGTGCCAGCAGCCCCTACCGGACAGGGGATGGCTACACCTTC.

The rearrangement links TRBV4-3 to TRBJ2-7; D possibly corresponds to TRBD1 (5 bases). This CDR3 contains 15 residues. Germline CDR1 and CDR2: LGHNA and YSLEER. The V end lost 0 bases, the J end lost 3 bases, and 12 bases lay between the germline ends. The CDR3 DNA follows: TGCGCCAGCAGCCAAGATGGGCAGGGCCTCTACGAGCAGTACTTC. This gives the protein CASSQDGQGLYEQYF.

The chain recombines TRBV6-4 with TRBJ2-3; D call uncertain. Trimming cost V 7 bases and J 2 bases, with 16 bases left between them. The CDR3 totals 15 residues. The germline V gene encodes CDR1 MRHNA and CDR2 SNTAGT. The CDR3 protein is CASITNVTFTDTQYF. The DNA for the CDR3 is TGTGCCAGCATTACTAACGTTACTTTCACAGATACGCAGTATTTT.

This chain uses TRBV5-6 with TRBJ2-5; TRBD1 matches 8 bases. Trimming cost V 3 bases and J 5 bases; bases outside gene matches: 0. The germline gives CDR1 SGHDT, CDR2 YYEEEE. The CDR3 has 12 residues. CDR3 sequence: CASSWTGETQYF. CDR3 DNA sequence: TGTGCCAGCAGCTGGACAGGGGAGACCCAGTACTTC.